The 17 T cell receptor beta chains presented below share a single source sample, sequenced in a study of tumor and adjacent non-tumor tissue in lung cancer. TCRbeta libraries were built with three rounds of nested PCR, modified from ARM-PCR. TCRdb re-derived calls from the multiplex PCR reads in MiXCR, one entry per CDR3 protein. The table lists around 60,000 distinct CDR3 sequences, 61% of them singletons. This sample's RNA came from whole unsorted tissue. Distant lung tissue was collected more than 3 cm away from the tumor edge. The sequenced sample consisted of distant non-tumor lung tissue. These receptors were collected from a man in his 70s with non-small cell lung cancer.

A note on this clonotype: Without the conserved terminal phenylalanine or tryptophan, this CDR3 likely stems from a read error. This rearrangement joins TRBV6-5 to TRBJ1-2; D is possibly TRBD1 (5 bases). The length of the CDR3 is 13 residues. Trimming stripped 8 bases from V and 5 bases from J, with 15 bases between. Per the germline V gene, CDR1 is MNHEY and CDR2 is SVGAGI. CDR3 amino acids: CASASGTQYGYTI. The CDR3 coding sequence is TGTGCCAGCGCATCGGGGACCCAATATGGCTACACCATC.

This clonotype was counted at least ten times. This chain joins TRBV12-3 or TRBV12-4 and TRBJ2-3; 11 nucleotides match TRBD2. The CDR3 is 16 amino acids. The ends lost 4 bases at V and 2 bases at J; junction bases unmatched: 5. The CDR3 loop reads CASSWRLAGITDTQYF. The CDR3 DNA reads as TGTGCCAGCAGTTGGAGACTAGCGGGGATCACAGATACGCAGTATTTT.

The chain joins TRBV29-1 to TRBJ2-3; the match to TRBD1 covers 7 bases. The J segment lost 15 bases and the V segment lost 6 bases, leaving 39 bases of the junction unmatched. The length of the CDR3 is 20 residues. In germline, CDR1 is SQVTM, CDR2 ANQGSEA. The chain's CDR3 is CSVRQGVSTRGLIGTDTQYF. The CDR3 DNA reads as TGCAGCGTGAGACAGGGAGTGAGCACCAGAGGTTTGATCGGAACAGATACACAATATTTT.

The chain employs TRBV6-2 or TRBV6-3 and TRBJ2-1; 8 bases fit TRBD2. CDR1 MNHEY and CDR2 SVGEGT come from the germline V gene. Trimming cost V 6 bases and J 8 bases; bases outside gene matches: 9. The CDR3 covers 14 residues. This CDR3 reads CASSLGGVVDEQFF. CDR3 DNA: TGTGCCAGCAGCCTCGGGGGGGTGGTCGATGAGCAGTTCTTC.

In regard to this clonotype: A much bigger clone sits one base away, suggesting this may be a read error. The chain employs TRBV12-3 or TRBV12-4 and TRBJ2-5, with D perhaps given as TRBD1 or TRBD2 (5 bases each). There are 14 residues in the CDR3. CDR3 region: CASGFRDLRETQYF. The CDR3 DNA reads as TGTGCCAGCGGTTTTAGGGACCTGAGAGAGACCCAGTACTTC.

To note about this clonotype: A much larger clone differs from this one at a single base, so this may be a read error. CDR3 region: CASSQVGGGNQPQHF. The DNA for the CDR3 is TGTGCCAGCAGTCAAGTGGGGGGCGGCAATCAGCCCCAGCATTTT. The chain couples TRBV12-3 or TRBV12-4 to TRBJ1-5, with a weak D call TRBD1 (6 bases). The CDR3 totals 15 residues. V lost 5 bases to trimming and J lost 2 bases, with 13 bases between them.

This clonotype was picked up a small number of times. The chain carries TRBV7-3 and TRBJ2-2; TRBD1 aligns across 7 bases. The CDR3 runs to 18 residues. Trimming took 10 bases from V and 0 from J; bases not matched to a gene: 17. Per germline, CDR1 SGHTA and CDR2 FQGTGA. The CDR3 sequence: CATTPIDMTGSNTGELFF. The DNA for the CDR3 is TGTGCCACCACGCCCATCGATATGACAGGGTCGAACACCGGGGAGCTGTTTTTT.

In regard to this clonotype: The CDR3 ends on some other residue instead of the conserved phenylalanine or tryptophan, so this is likely a read error. V gene TRBV28 combines with J gene TRBJ2-2, with D perhaps TRBD1 (5 bases). This CDR3 region has 16 residues. The V gene's germline CDR1 is MDHEN and CDR2 SYDVKM. With 3 bases removed from V and 10 bases from J, the gap between germline ends came to 21 bases. The CDR3 nucleotides read TGTGCCAGCAGTTTTAGACAGCAGGGTTACGGCGAGGAGCTGTTTTAT. This translates into CASSFRQQGYGEELFY.

Details on this clonotype: Just one base apart from a much larger clone, this may be a read error. The chain employs TRBV6-6 and TRBJ2-3, with TRBD2 identical over 13 bases. CDR3 length: 18 residues. V dropped 10 bases and J dropped 1; count of bases not matched to a gene: 14. In germline, CDR1 is MNHNY, CDR2 SVGAGI (reference sequence). The CDR3 DNA is TGTGCCAACAGGGGACTAGCGGGGCCCCTGGACGGCACAGATACGCAGTATTTT. This translates into CANRGLAGPLDGTDTQYF.

About this clonotype: One end of the junction does not line up with germline, which may come from a read error. V and J are TRBV6-1 and TRBJ2-6; the match to TRBD1 covers 9 bases. Germline V gives CDR1 MNHNS, CDR2 SASEGT. The CDR3 is 15 amino acids. CDR3 region: CANSAQGAGAIVLTF. The CDR3 DNA reads as TGTGCCAACAGTGCACAGGGGGCGGGGGCCATCGTCCTGACTTTC.

There are many counts of this clonotype. CDR3 DNA sequence: TGTGCCTGGAACCCTAGCGGCTACGAGCAGTACTTC. Protein: CAWNPSGYEQYF. V gene TRBV30 combines with J gene TRBJ2-7; TRBD2 matches 7 bases. Germline V gives CDR1 GTSNPN, CDR2 SVGIG (reference sequence). This CDR3 has 12 amino acids. V was clipped by 4 bases and J by 3 bases; unmatched bases: 3.

This clonotype was seen once. The junction shows a germline mismatch at one end, possibly a read error. The J gene is TRBJ2-4, the V gene TRBV7-8, with D unresolved. In germline, CDR1 is SGHVS, CDR2 FQNEAQ. The CDR3 totals 14 residues. In nucleotides, the CDR3 is TGTGCCAGCAGCTTCCTATCGGCCAAAGACATTCAATACTTC. Translating it yields CASSFLSAKDIQYF.

The gene calls are TRBV21-1 and TRBJ1-5. TRBV21-1 is shown as a pseudogene. This CDR3 is 15 amino acids long. CDR3 sequence (DNA): TGTGCCAGCAGCAAAGATCCCCGTGACAATCAGCCCCAGCATTTT. Its translation is CASSKDPRDNQPQHF.

The J gene is TRBJ2-1, the V gene TRBV28, with a weak D call TRBD2 (5 bases). Trimming stripped 2 bases from V and 6 bases from J, with 11 bases between. The CDR3 has 14 amino acids. Germline values: CDR1 MDHEN, CDR2 SYDVKM. CDR3 region: CASSLTGRINEQFF. The CDR3 region has the DNA TGTGCCAGCAGTTTAACGGGAAGGATCAATGAGCAGTTCTTC.

In its sample, this clonotype was seen many times. This chain uses TRBV12-3 or TRBV12-4 with TRBJ2-5; 7 bases match TRBD1. V lost 3 bases and J lost 2; bases outside the gene matches: 6. CDR3 length: 15 amino acids. The CDR3 nucleotides are TGTGCCAGCAGTTTCCGACAGGGAAGTCAAGAGACCCAGTACTTC. Amino acid sequence: CASSFRQGSQETQYF.

This clonotype was detected ten times or more. The chain joins TRBV20-1 to TRBJ2-1, with 7 bases that match TRBD2. J was trimmed by 6 bases and V by 6 bases; bases with no gene match: 23. The CDR3 has 18 residues. CDR1 DFQATT and CDR2 SNEGSKA come from the germline V gene (reference sequence). The CDR3 region has the DNA TGCAGTGCGGGAGTTGGGACGGCCGCTGCGGGAGAAAGCAATGAGCAGTTCTTC. Its protein product is CSAGVGTAAAGESNEQFF.

DNA of the CDR3: TGTGCCTGGAGTGTACCTCCGTCTAGGGGCGGCTACACCTTC. Residues: CAWSVPPSRGGYTF. The chain uses TRBV30 and TRBJ1-2; possible D gene TRBD1, 5 bases. Trimming took off 0 bases at V and 8 bases at J, with 16 bases between the two ends. CDR3 length: 14 amino acids. The germline V gene has CDR1 GTSNPN and CDR2 SVGIG (reference sequence).